This TCR beta chain was captured in a study of identical twins. Between the trimmed V and J ends, which lost 4 bases and 1 base, there was a span of 16 bases. The germline CDR1 and CDR2 sequences are SEHNR and FQNEAQ (reference sequence). The CDR3 is 16 residues long. TCRdb reprocessed the 5' RACE reads via MiXCR and lists one record per CDR3 protein. The sample yields just over 450,000 distinct CDR3 sequences, 13% to 15% seen once. In addition, the sample was reused for a study of yellow fever vaccine responses in identical twins. From that study: Reportedly, twins showed a vaccine T cell response that looked partly convergent and partly personalized.

Sequencing used CD4+ T cells sorted from blood. The receptor comes from a woman under 30 in good health. The chain has TRBV7-9 and TRBJ1-1, with D possibly matching TRBD1 (6 bases). CDR3 loop: CASSSNHPGQNTEAFF. The CDR3 region has the DNA TGTGCCAGCAGCTCCAACCATCCGGGACAGAACACTGAAGCTTTCTTT.